The subject of this entry is one T cell receptor (beta chain). Germline loops: CDR1 SGHRS, CDR2 YFSETQ. This CDR3 has 16 amino acids. Trimming took off 0 bases at V and 6 bases at J, with 13 bases between the two ends. The sample belongs to a study of T cell changes during pregnancy in multiple sclerosis. Measured with immunoSEQ multiplex PCR; TCRdb has only the in-frame clones, and not every one. The data show tens of thousands of clones, with around 90% seen just once and around 0.5% held by the top ten. The clonotype comes from a female donor with multiple sclerosis, enrolled in a pregnancy study. The gene calls are TRBV5-1 and TRBJ1-6; D is unclear. The source was CD4+ T cells from peripheral blood mononuclear cells, collected in the third trimester of pregnancy. The CDR3 DNA sequence: TGCGCCAGCAGCTTGGGTCGAGAGCTTGCTAATTCACCCCTCCACTTT. It is translated as CASSLGRELANSPLHF.